This entry features one T cell receptor (beta chain) sequence. Treatment: oral pan-JAK inhibitor, 5-10 mg twice daily. RNA, once extracted, was reverse transcribed into cDNA for use as the sequencing template. Using immunoSEQ multiplex PCR, the repertoire was profiled, and TCRdb retains in-frame clones only, with some absent. The table has about 110,000 clones, roughly 84% seen once. The sample belongs to a study of CD8+ T cells in alopecia areata. V was pared by 0 bases and J by 5 bases, with 10 bases between. The CDR3 extends over 15 amino acids. Germline V gene lookup returns CDR1 LGHNA and CDR2 YSLEER.

Source: CD8+ T cells sorted from blood, taken at week 24, from a patient treated with tofacitinib. The genes are TRBV4-3 and TRBJ1-4, with D possibly TRBD1 on 5 matching bases. The clonotype was recovered from a human donor with alopecia areata. The CDR3 reads CASSQEWGANEKLFF. DNA of the CDR3: TGCGCCAGCAGCCAAGAATGGGGCGCGAATGAAAAACTGTTTTTT.